These 13 T cell receptor beta chains originate from one sample sequenced in a study of blood T cells in healthy people across ages. Sample-barcoded 5' priming and a J-beta primer mix drove a second PCR of roughly 7 to 11 cycles. TCRdb re-called the 5' RACE reads through MiXCR, storing one row per CDR3 protein. This table has more than 700,000 distinct CDR3 sequences, around half appearing once. Input material: blood. These receptors were collected from a man older than 75 in good health.

The chain is built from TRBV18 and TRBJ2-1; D perhaps matches TRBD2 (5 bases). There are 15 residues in the CDR3. V lost 3 bases to trimming and J lost 2 bases, with 11 bases between them. Looked up from germline, CDR1 is KGHSH and CDR2 is LQKENI. CDR3 in amino acids: CASSPERPPYNEQFF. The DNA for the CDR3 is TGTGCCAGCTCACCGGAGCGGCCACCCTACAATGAGCAGTTCTTC.

V is TRBV20-1 and J is TRBJ2-1, with 11 positions matching TRBD2. Losses at the gene ends were 5 bases for V and 6 bases for J; bases not matched to a gene: 12. This CDR3 is built from 16 residues. Germline CDR1 reads DFQATT; CDR2 reads SNEGSKA (reference sequence). The CDR3 bases are TGCAGTGCTTCGACTATAGCGGGAGGGCCTCTCAATGAGCAGTTCTTC. Encoded protein: CSASTIAGGPLNEQFF.

J is TRBJ1-5 and V is TRBV15; D is possibly TRBD1 (5 bases). Germline CDR1 and CDR2: LNHNV and YYDKDF (reference sequence). Trimming took off 4 bases at V and 0 bases at J, with 7 bases between the two ends. The length of the CDR3 is 14 residues. The CDR3 coding sequence is TGTGCCACCAGCAAGCAGGGTAGCAATCAGCCCCAGCATTTT. Translating it yields CATSKQGSNQPQHF.

This clonotype was recorded once. V gene TRBV20-1 combines with J gene TRBJ1-1; 7 bases match TRBD1. The CDR3 contains 12 residues. The V gene end was trimmed by 6 bases and the J gene end by 1 base; junction bases not matched to a gene: 2. The germline CDR1 and CDR2 sequences are DFQATT and SNEGSKA (reference sequence). This CDR3 is CSAWDRNTEAFF. The CDR3 coding sequence is TGCAGTGCGTGGGACAGGAACACTGAAGCTTTCTTT.

The chain combines TRBV6-2 or TRBV6-3 with TRBJ2-1; 12 nucleotides line up with TRBD1. The CDR3 runs 14 residues. Germline CDR1 reads MNHEY; CDR2 reads SVGEGT. With V trimmed by 4 bases and J by 7 bases, 2 bases remained unmatched. For the CDR3, the DNA is TGTGCCAGCAGTTGGGACAGGGGGCTGAATGAGCAGTTCTTC. Protein: CASSWDRGLNEQFF.

This clonotype was picked up a small number of times. The V and J genes are TRBV5-6 and TRBJ2-7; the D gene is possibly TRBD2 (6 bases). This CDR3 comprises 13 residues. V lost 2 bases and J 6 bases, leaving 12 bases between the germline ends. The germline V gene encodes CDR1 SGHDT and CDR2 YYEEEE. CDR3: CASSFGRDFEQYF. CDR3 in DNA: TGTGCCAGCAGCTTCGGTAGGGACTTCGAGCAGTACTTC.

The chain recombines TRBV20-1 with TRBJ1-6; perhaps TRBD1 as D (6 bases). Per the germline V gene, CDR1 is DFQATT and CDR2 is SNEGSKA (reference sequence). V was pared by 0 bases and J by 6 bases, with 9 bases between. There are 14 residues in the CDR3. The DNA for the CDR3 is TGCAGTGCTAGAGAGACAGGTTTTAATTCACCCCTCCACTTT. As protein: CSARETGFNSPLHF.

This rearrangement joins TRBV6-1 to TRBJ1-2, with D uncertain. The V gene lost 2 bases and the J gene lost 8 bases, with 3 bases spanning the gap. The germline V gene has CDR1 MNHNS and CDR2 SASEGT. This CDR3 comprises 10 residues. The CDR3 sequence is CASSEIGYTF. The CDR3 DNA reads as TGTGCCAGCAGTGAAATCGGCTACACCTTC.

This clonotype occurred a few times. The rearrangement joins TRBV5-1 to TRBJ1-5, with D possibly being TRBD1 (6 bases). The germline V gene has CDR1 SGHRS and CDR2 YFSETQ. The CDR3 consists of 15 residues. V was trimmed by 2 bases and J by 0 bases, leaving 9 bases between them. The CDR3 protein is CASSLTGISNQPQHF. CDR3 sequence (DNA): TGCGCCAGCAGCTTAACAGGGATTAGCAATCAGCCCCAGCATTTT. Full variable domain (missing parts from reference TRBV5-1 and TRBJ1-5): KAGVTQTPRYLIKTRGQQVTLSCSPISGHRSVSWYQQTPGQGLQFLFEYFSETQRNKGNFPGRFSGRQFSNSRSEMNVSTLELGDSALYLCASSLTGISNQPQHFGDGTRLSIL.

V is TRBV7-8 and J is TRBJ2-3, with D possibly matching TRBD2 (5 bases). V was trimmed by 2 bases and J by 5 bases, leaving 11 bases between them. The CDR3 totals 14 residues. In germline, CDR1 is SGHVS, CDR2 FQNEAQ. The CDR3 region has the DNA TGTGCCAGCAGCTTATCGACGGCGGGAGATACGCAGTATTTT. Protein sequence: CASSLSTAGDTQYF.

The chain has TRBV7-2 and TRBJ2-1; 9 bases agree with TRBD1. V shed 7 bases, J shed 8 bases, and the junction held 9 bases outside the gene matches. The CDR3 runs 14 residues. CDR1 is SGHTA and CDR2 is FQGNSA in the germline V gene. DNA for the CDR3: TGTGCCAGCATCGCCGGGACAGGGCAGGATGAGCAGTTCTTC. Translating gives CASIAGTGQDEQFF.

This rearrangement joins TRBV7-2 to TRBJ2-2; tentative D call: TRBD1 (5 bases). Germline values: CDR1 SGHTA, CDR2 FQGNSA. Trimming shortened V by 6 bases and J by 1 base, and 6 bases separated the two germline ends. The CDR3 loop spans 13 amino acids. The DNA for the CDR3 is TGTGCCAGCAGTACAGGGAACACCGGGGAGCTGTTTTTT. Its protein product is CASSTGNTGELFF.

Details on this clonotype: One base away lies a much larger clone, so this may be a sequencing read error. This chain links TRBV7-2 with TRBJ2-1, with D uncertain. Judging by the DNA end, TRBJ2-7 fits better; the J call may be wrong. Germline V gene sequence: CDR1 SGHTA, CDR2 FQGNSA. CDR3 length equals 13 residues. The DNA for the CDR3 is TGTGCCAGCAGCCCCCTTGTTAGCAATGAGCAGTACTTC. Its protein is CASSPLVSNEQYF.